This record looks at one T cell receptor beta chain sequence and its context. This clonotype has a handful of counts. The specificity of this receptor is unknown. The sample holds no much larger clone one base away, and base qualities are not on file. The protocol used for the library was multiplex PCR. TCRdb lists the instrument as Illumina HiSeq 4000. CDR3 regions were amplified by Arm-PCR with iRepertoire HTBI primers to construct TCR beta libraries. Before sequencing, the PCR products underwent gel purification. As for the authors' bioinformatics: A total of roughly 58 TRBV and under 15 TRBJ segments were identified across samples and were used for gene usage analysis of CDR3 amino acid clonotypes. COPE and FqMerger were used to merge filtered high-quality paired reads into contigs. BLAST was used to align contigs to IMGT TRBV, TRBD and TRBJ reference genes, and CDR3 was defined according to IMGT. Highly expanded clones were defined as clonotypes with a frequency above 0.1%. Repertoire diversity was measured by Shannon entropy, and V-J evenness by the Gini coefficient. Clonotypes shared by more than one individual were considered public. TCRdb reanalyzed the raw reads on its own, using fastp at Q25 for trimming and MiXCR for clone calling, and kept in-frame beta chains. Every entry covers one CDR3 protein and lists the most common genes and DNA from its rows. The V and J calls follow TCRdb's processing rather than the paper's. Across this sample there are about 430,000 distinct CDR3 sequences, with 21% seen only once. The leading ten clones occupy approximately 15% of the sample.

The cysteine opens and the phenylalanine closes a CDR3 of 15 amino acids. Only CDR3 DNA remains: 45 bases, in frame from the first base. V is cut by 2 bases and J by 3 bases, and the space between the germline ends is 14 bases. The germline V gene yields SGHTA for CDR1 and FQGTGA for CDR2. This specimen comes from a study of regulatory T cells in long-lasting Graves disease (dated by TCRdb to the early 2020s). About the full investigation: Persistent Graves' disease meant more than 5 years of antithyroid drug treatment with TSH receptor autoantibodies that stayed positive. A total of some 35 samples underwent TCR sequencing: around 13 from persistent and approximately 20 from newly diagnosed Graves' disease patients. The study took place in China and was registered as a clinical trial. Persistent Graves' disease patients were compared with newly diagnosed Graves' disease patients by peripheral blood TCR sequencing and RNA sequencing. Persistent Graves' disease patients in the clinical cohort had taken antithyroid drugs for roughly 10 years on average.

The sample's time point label, decoded: persistent/refractory GD, antithyroid drugs over 5 years with positive TRAb. For both TCR sequencing and RNA sequencing, RNA was extracted from PBMCs using TRIzol. The diagnosis of Graves' disease followed American Thyroid Association guidelines. Patients were recruited from an endocrinology department in Xi'an, China. Each patient gave approximately 10 milliliters of peripheral blood, collected in an EDTA anticoagulant tube. Ficoll Paque Plus density gradient separation was used to isolate PBMCs, and no further T cell sorting was performed. RNA quality was checked with an Agilent 2100 Bioanalyzer and agarose gel, and concentration with a NanoDrop 2000. Overall results and qualifications from the work: The study examined only peripheral blood because the primary lesion, thyroid tissue, could not be accessed. Persistent patients shared more public clonotypes among themselves (around 2,800) than newly diagnosed patients did (approximately 970). Sequencing and analysis were limited to the TCR beta chain. Lower TCR Shannon entropy and fewer highly expanded clones were observed in persistent Graves' disease patients than in newly diagnosed patients, which suggested clonal expansion. As a limitation, the authors acknowledged that the small sample size may reduce accuracy. TRBV28, TRBJ1-2 and TRBJ2-5 were preferentially used in persistent disease, while TRBV20-1 and TRBJ2-1 were favored in newly diagnosed disease.

Recombination joined TRBV7-3 with TRBJ2-7; TRBD2 could be the D gene, as 5 bases match. The sample here was peripheral blood mononuclear cells (PBMCs), taken when the disease was refractory, from a patient treated with antithyroid drugs. The TCR was taken from a female donor with Graves disease. The CDR3 is CASSLHPSSSYEQYF. The nucleotides are TGTGCCAGCAGCTTACACCCTTCTAGCAGCTACGAGCAGTACTTC.